This T cell receptor (beta chain) was retrieved from a study of T cells in Graves' hyperthyroidism and ophthalmopathy. There were TCR beta CDR3 regions amplified from RNA transcripts. The HTBI primer set served for first-round RT-PCR of the TCR CDR3. TCRdb fed the multiplex PCR reads into MiXCR, producing one record per CDR3 protein. In the table there are around 480,000 distinct CDR3 sequences, 13% to 15% of which are singletons. The patients, who ranged from 18 to 65 in age, presented with newly diagnosed hyperthyroidism lasting under 2 months. The PBMCs had their origin in approximately 10 ml of fresh peripheral blood. Germline lookup yields CDR1 DFQATT and CDR2 SNEGSKA (reference sequence). CDR3 size: 14 residues. J was trimmed by 3 bases and V by 5 bases; bases with no gene match: 8. This clonotype has at least ten counts.

Sequences were obtained from blood. The V and J genes are TRBV20-1 and TRBJ1-2; 8 bases align to TRBD1. This sequence originates from a young woman with Graves' hyperthyroidism. The CDR3, as DNA: TGCAGTGCTCGGCAGGGGGCGGCAGACTATGGCTACACCTTC. It encodes CSARQGAADYGYTF.